A selection of T cell receptor beta chains follows, all from one sample in a study of OX40 agonist ivuxolimab in advanced cancers. Assay used: immunoSEQ multiplex PCR; TCRdb lists only in-frame clones, some missing. Of tens of thousands of clones listed, approximately 90% are singletons. The specimen comprised CD4+ or CD8+ T cells sorted from blood, sampled in a trial of the OX40 agonist ivuxolimab. The source is an adult with an advanced solid tumor such as melanoma, head and neck, liver or kidney cancer. CDR3s include the opening cysteine and the closing phenylalanine or tryptophan. Each record gives: J gene, clone size, D gene, V gene, CDR3 DNA, CDR3 protein. The D gene is left open where the match is weak. Clone size is given for some rows only: seen once, a few or many times, or a class if the clone is expanded.

>TRBJ2-5|.|.|TRBV10-3
TGTGCCATCAGGGGGGGGGACAGTGACCTAGGGTCCCAGTACTTC
CAIRGGDSDLGSQYF
>TRBJ2-5|.|TRBD1|TRBV4-3
TGCGCCAGCAGCCAAGAGACCACAGGGGTGGAGACCCAGTACTTC
CASSQETTGVETQYF
>TRBJ2-7|.|.|TRBV30
TGTGCCTGGAGTCTAGGTCGGAGGACCTACGAGCAGTACTTC
CAWSLGRRTYEQYF
>TRBJ2-3|.|.|TRBV19
TGTGCCAGTAGTATAGCGACAGCTAGCACAGATACGCAGTATTTT
CASSIATASTDTQYF
>TRBJ2-7|few|TRBD1|TRBV5-1
TGCGCCAGCAGCTTGGCCTGGGACAGGGACTACGAGCAGTACTTC
CASSLAWDRDYEQYF
>TRBJ2-6|.|.|TRBV6-4
TGTGCCAGCAGTGAGTCCCCCGGGGCCAACGTCCTGACTTTC
CASSESPGANVLTF
>TRBJ2-1|.|.|TRBV4-2
TGTGCCAGCAGCCAAGACGGGAGTACCGATGAGCAGTTCTTC
CASSQDGSTDEQFF
>TRBJ2-2|.|.|TRBV7-6
TGTGCCAGCAGCTTAGCAGGGGAAGGGGGACATGGCGGGGAGCTGTTTTTT
CASSLAGEGGHGGELFF
>TRBJ2-3|.|.|TRBV19
TGTGCCAGTAGCCCCGGGGCAGATACGCAGTATTTT
CASSPGADTQYF
>TRBJ2-7|once|TRBD2|TRBV7-2
TGTGCCAGCAGCCTCGGACTAGCGGGGGGATTAGGGGAGCAGTACTTC
CASSLGLAGGLGEQYF
>TRBJ2-1|.|.|TRBV28
TGTGCCAGCAGTATGGCGGACTCCACCTACAATGAGCAGTTCTTC
CASSMADSTYNEQFF
>TRBJ2-7|.|TRBD2|TRBV5-1
TGCGCCAGCAGCCCCCTACGGGGTGTGGGAGGGTTTGACGAGCAGTACTTC
CASSPLRGVGGFDEQYF
>TRBJ1-2|once|.|TRBV5-1
TGCGCCAGCAGCTTGGACAGGACCCATGGCTACACCTTC
CASSLDRTHGYTF
>TRBJ2-1|.|TRBD2|TRBV7-3
TGTGCCAGCAGCCGACGAGGTAGCGGGATGTACAATGAGCAGTTCTTC
CASSRRGSGMYNEQFF
>TRBJ2-7|.|TRBD2|TRBV6-6
TGTGCCAGCAGTTACTCGGGCGGGAGCTCCTACGAGCAGTACTTC
CASSYSGGSSYEQYF
>TRBJ1-5|.|.|TRBV2
TGTGCCAGCAGTATTCAGGTTCAGCCCCAGCATTTT
CASSIQVQPQHF
>TRBJ1-5|few|.|TRBV30
TGTGCCTGGAGTTCAGGGGCCCAGCCCCAGCATTTT
CAWSSGAQPQHF
>TRBJ2-5|.|.|TRBV4-3
TGCGCCAGCAGCCAAGATGAGGGGTTCCAAGAGACCCAGTACTTC
CASSQDEGFQETQYF
>TRBJ1-3|.|.|TRBV5-1
TGCGCCAGCAGTTCGGGCCCCACGGGTACTGGAAACACCATATATTTT
CASSSGPTGTGNTIYF
>TRBJ1-4|.|TRBD1|TRBV10-3
TGTGCCATCAGAGACCTGGGACAGGGGAACGAAGAACTGTTTTTT
CAIRDLGQGNEELFF
>TRBJ1-2|.|.|TRBV4-3
TGCGCCAGCAGCCAGAGAACCGGTTTCTATGGCTACACCTTC
CASSQRTGFYGYTF
>TRBJ2-3|once|.|TRBV7-3
TGTGCCAGCAGCTTAACCCACTCTTGGGATACGCAGTATTTT
CASSLTHSWDTQYF
>TRBJ2-1|.|.|TRBV6-5
TGTGCCAGCAAGATTTTGGGGATCTCCTACAATGAGCAGTTCTTC
CASKILGISYNEQFF
>TRBJ2-1|.|.|TRBV7-6
TGTGCCAGCAGCGGGTCAGGGATGATATACAATGAGCAGTTCTTC
CASSGSGMIYNEQFF
>TRBJ2-5|.|.|TRBV11-1
TGTGCCAGCAGCTTAGTCTTAGGGTCTGACGGGGAGACCCAGTACTTC
CASSLVLGSDGETQYF
>TRBJ1-5|once|.|TRBV7-9
TGTGCCAGCAGCCCTCAGGTTAGCAATCAGCCCCAGCATTTT
CASSPQVSNQPQHF
>TRBJ2-3|.|.|TRBV7-6
TGTGCCAGCAGCTGGTCGTCTATCACAGATACGCAGTATTTT
CASSWSSITDTQYF
>TRBJ2-3|.|.|TRBV6-6
TGTGCCAGCAGTTTAACAGCGCCTAGTACGCAGTATTTT
CASSLTAPSTQYF
>TRBJ2-7|.|.|TRBV21-1
TGTGCCAGCAGCAAAGGCCCTCCTTCCTACGAGCAGTACTTC
CASSKGPPSYEQYF
>TRBJ1-4|.|.|TRBV2
TGTGCCAGCACCGAGAGGGAAAAACTGTTTTTT
CASTEREKLFF
>TRBJ1-2|.|.|TRBV29-1
TGCAGCGTTGACGGGGCGGGTTCCTATGGCTACACCTTC
CSVDGAGSYGYTF
>TRBJ2-5|.|.|TRBV7-3
TGTGCCAGCAGCTTAAGCTGGCAAGAGACCCAGTACTTC
CASSLSWQETQYF
>TRBJ2-7|.|TRBD1|TRBV6-1
TGTGCCAGCACCTTGGGACAGTCCTACGAGCAGTACTTC
CASTLGQSYEQYF
>TRBJ1-1|.|TRBD1|TRBV2
TGTGCCAGCAATCAGGGGGAAGTGAACACTGAAGCTTTCTTT
CASNQGEVNTEAFF
>TRBJ2-4|.|.|TRBV7-9
TGTGCCAGCAGCTTCTCGGCCGGAAACATTCAGTACTTC
CASSFSAGNIQYF